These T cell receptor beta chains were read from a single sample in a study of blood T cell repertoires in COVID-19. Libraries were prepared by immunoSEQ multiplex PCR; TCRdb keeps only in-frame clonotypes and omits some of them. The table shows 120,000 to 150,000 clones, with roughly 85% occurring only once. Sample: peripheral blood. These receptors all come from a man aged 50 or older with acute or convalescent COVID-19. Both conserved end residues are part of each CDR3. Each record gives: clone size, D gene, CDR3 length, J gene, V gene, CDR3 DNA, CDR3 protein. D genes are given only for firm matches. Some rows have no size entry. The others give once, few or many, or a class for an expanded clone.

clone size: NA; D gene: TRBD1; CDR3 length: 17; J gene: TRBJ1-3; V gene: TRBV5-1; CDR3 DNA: TGCGCCAGCAGCCGGGCGGCTGACAGGGGCTCTGGAAACACCATATATTTT; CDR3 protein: CASSRAADRGSGNTIYF
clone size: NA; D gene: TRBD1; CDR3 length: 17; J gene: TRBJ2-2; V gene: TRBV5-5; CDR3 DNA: TGTGCCAGCAGCTTGGCTGAGGGGGCTGGTTTGTCCGGGGAGCTGTTTTTT; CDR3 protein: CASSLAEGAGLSGELFF
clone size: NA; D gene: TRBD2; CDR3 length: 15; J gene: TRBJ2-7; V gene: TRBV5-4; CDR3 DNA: TGTGCCAGCAGCTGGGGGACTAGCGGGAGCTACGAGCAGTACTTC; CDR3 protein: CASSWGTSGSYEQYF
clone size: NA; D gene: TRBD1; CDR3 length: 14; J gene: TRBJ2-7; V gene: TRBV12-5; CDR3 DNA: TGTGCTAGTGGTGAGGGACAGGGGGCCTACGAGCAGTACTTC; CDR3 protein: CASGEGQGAYEQYF
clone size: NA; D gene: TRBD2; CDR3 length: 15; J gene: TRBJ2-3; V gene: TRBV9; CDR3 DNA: TGTGCCAGCAGCGTACCGGGACTAGCGACAGATACGCAGTATTTT; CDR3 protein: CASSVPGLATDTQYF
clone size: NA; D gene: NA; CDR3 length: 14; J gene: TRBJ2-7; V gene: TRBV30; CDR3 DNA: TGTGCCTGGACTCATAACGACTTCTCCTACGAGCAGTACTTC; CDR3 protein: CAWTHNDFSYEQYF
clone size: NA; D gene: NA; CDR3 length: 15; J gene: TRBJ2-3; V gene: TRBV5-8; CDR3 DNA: TGTGCCAGCAGCTCGGCGGGCGTTCGGGCAGATACGCAGTATTTT; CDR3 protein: CASSSAGVRADTQYF
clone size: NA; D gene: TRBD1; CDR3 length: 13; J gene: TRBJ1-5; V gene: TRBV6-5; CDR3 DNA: TGTGCCAGCAGGGTGCCAGGGGGTCTGGCCCAGCATTTT; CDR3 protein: CASRVPGGLAQHF
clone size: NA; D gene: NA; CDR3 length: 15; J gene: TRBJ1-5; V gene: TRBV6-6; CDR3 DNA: TGTGCCAGCAGTTACGGAGGGCGGCGGGGTCAGCCCCAGCATTTT; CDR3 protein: CASSYGGRRGQPQHF
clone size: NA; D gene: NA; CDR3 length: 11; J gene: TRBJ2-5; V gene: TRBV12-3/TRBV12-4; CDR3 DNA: TGTGCCAGCAGCCTCCAGGCGACCCAGTACTTC; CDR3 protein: CASSLQATQYF
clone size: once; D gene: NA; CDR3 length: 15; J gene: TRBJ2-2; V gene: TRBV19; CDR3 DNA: TGTGCCAGTATTCGAGGGATATGGGACACCGGGGAGCTGTTTTTT; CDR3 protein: CASIRGIWDTGELFF
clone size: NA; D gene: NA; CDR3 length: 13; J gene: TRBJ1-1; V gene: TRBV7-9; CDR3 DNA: TGTGCCAGCAGCCCCAGGGTCTTGGCTGAAGCTTTCTTT; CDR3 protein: CASSPRVLAEAFF
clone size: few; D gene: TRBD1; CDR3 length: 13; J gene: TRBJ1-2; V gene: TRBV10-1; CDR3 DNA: TGCGCCAGCAGTGTAGGACAGGGAAATGGCTACACCTTC; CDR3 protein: CASSVGQGNGYTF
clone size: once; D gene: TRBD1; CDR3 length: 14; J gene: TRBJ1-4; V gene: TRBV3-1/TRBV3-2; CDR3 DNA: TGTGCCAGCAGCAACTCCGGGACAGGTGAAAAACTGTTTTTT; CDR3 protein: CASSNSGTGEKLFF
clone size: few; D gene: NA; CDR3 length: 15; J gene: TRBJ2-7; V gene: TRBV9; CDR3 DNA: TGTGCCAGCAGCGTAGGGGACAAGCCCCAAACAGGGCAGTACTTC; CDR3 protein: CASSVGDKPQTGQYF
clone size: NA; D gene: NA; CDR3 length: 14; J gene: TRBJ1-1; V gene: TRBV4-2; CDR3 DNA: TGTGCCAGCAGCCACGGGACTGACAACACTGAAGCTTTCTTT; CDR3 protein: CASSHGTDNTEAFF
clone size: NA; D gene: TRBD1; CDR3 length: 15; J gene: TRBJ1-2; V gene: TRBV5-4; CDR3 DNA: TGTGCCAGCAGCTCCCCGGGACAGTCAAACTATGGCTACACCTTC; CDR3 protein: CASSSPGQSNYGYTF
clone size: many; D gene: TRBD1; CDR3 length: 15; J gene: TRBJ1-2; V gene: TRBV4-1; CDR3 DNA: TGCGCCAGCAGCCAAGGCTTCGGGACAGGCTATGGCTACACCTTC; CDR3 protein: CASSQGFGTGYGYTF
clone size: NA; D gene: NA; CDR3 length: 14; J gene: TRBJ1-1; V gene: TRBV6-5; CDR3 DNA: TGTGCCAGCAGTCTCAACCCCCCAGGGACTGAAGCTTTCTTT; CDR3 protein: CASSLNPPGTEAFF
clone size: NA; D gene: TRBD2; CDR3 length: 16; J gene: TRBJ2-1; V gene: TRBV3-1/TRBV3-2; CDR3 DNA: TGTGCCAGCAGCCTACGGACTAGCGGGGACAAAAATGAGCAGTTCTTC; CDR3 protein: CASSLRTSGDKNEQFF
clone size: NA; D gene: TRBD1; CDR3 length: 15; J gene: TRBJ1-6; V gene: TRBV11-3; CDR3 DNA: TGTGCCAGCAGCTCGGGGTGGACAGGGGATTCACCCCTCCACTTT; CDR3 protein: CASSSGWTGDSPLHF
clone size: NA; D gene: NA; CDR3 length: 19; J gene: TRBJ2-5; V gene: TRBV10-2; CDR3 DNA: TGCGCCAGCAGTGAGCCGAACCCCTTAGATTTGAGGCATAGGGAGACCCAGTACTTC; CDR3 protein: CASSEPNPLDLRHRETQYF
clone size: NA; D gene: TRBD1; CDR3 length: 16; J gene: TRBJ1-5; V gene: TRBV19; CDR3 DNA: TGTGCCAGTAGCCCATGGGGACAGGGGGATTTTCAGCCCCAGCATTTT; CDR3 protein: CASSPWGQGDFQPQHF
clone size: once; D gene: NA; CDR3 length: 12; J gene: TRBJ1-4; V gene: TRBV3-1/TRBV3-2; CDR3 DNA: TGTGCCAGCAGCCAAAGGGGGGAAAAACTGTTTTTT; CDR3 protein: CASSQRGEKLFF
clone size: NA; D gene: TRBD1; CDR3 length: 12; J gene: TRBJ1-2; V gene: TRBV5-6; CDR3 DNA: TGTGCCAGCAAGGGGACAGGATATTTTAGCACCTTC; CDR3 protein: CASKGTGYFSTF
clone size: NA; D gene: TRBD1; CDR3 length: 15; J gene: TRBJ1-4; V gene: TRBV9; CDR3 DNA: TGTGCCAGCAGCGGACAGGGGGCCTCTCATGAAAAACTGTTTTTT; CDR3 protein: CASSGQGASHEKLFF
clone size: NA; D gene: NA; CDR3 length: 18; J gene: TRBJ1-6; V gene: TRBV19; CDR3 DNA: TGTGCCAGTAGTATAGGATCGGCAGGTCGCTCCTATAATTCACCCCTCCACTTT; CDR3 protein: CASSIGSAGRSYNSPLHF
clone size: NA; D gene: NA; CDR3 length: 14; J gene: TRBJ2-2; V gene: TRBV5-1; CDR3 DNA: TGCGCCAGCAGCACGGGACTGCCCACCGGGGAGCTGTTTTTT; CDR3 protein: CASSTGLPTGELFF
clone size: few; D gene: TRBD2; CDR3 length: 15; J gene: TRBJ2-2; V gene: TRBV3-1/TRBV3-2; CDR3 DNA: TGTGCCAGCAGCCAGGGACTAGCGGGAGCCGGGGAGCTGTTTTTT; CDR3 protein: CASSQGLAGAGELFF
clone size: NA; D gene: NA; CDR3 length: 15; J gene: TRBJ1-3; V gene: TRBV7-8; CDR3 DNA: TGTGCCAGCAGCCCCGGGACAAGCTCTGGAAACACCATATATTTT; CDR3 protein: CASSPGTSSGNTIYF
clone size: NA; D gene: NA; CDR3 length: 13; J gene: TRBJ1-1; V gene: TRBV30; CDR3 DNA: TGTGCCTGGTGCAGGGAATGGGACACTGAAGCTTTCTTT; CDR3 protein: CAWCREWDTEAFF
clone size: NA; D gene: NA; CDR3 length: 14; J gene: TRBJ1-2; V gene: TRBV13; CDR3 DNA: TGTGCCAGCAGCTTAGGTCGGTATAACTATGGCTACACCTTC; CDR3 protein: CASSLGRYNYGYTF
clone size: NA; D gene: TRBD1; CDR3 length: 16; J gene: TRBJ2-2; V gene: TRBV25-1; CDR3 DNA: TGTGCCAGCAGCCCCACGACAGGGTCGGCCACCGGGGAGCTGTTTTTT; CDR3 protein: CASSPTTGSATGELFF
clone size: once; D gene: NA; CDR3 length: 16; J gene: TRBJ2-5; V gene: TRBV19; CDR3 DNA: TGTGCCAGTAGTCAGAGGGGAGGATTAGTGTGGGAGACCCAGTACTTC; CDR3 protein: CASSQRGGLVWETQYF
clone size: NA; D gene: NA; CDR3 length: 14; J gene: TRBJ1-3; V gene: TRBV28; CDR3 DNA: TGTGCCAGCAGTTTACCCGGGGTGGGAAACACCATATATTTT; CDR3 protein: CASSLPGVGNTIYF
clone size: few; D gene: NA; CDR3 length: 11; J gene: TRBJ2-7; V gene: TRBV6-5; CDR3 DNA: TGTGCCAGCAAAGGGGTGGACGAGCAGTACTTC; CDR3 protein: CASKGVDEQYF
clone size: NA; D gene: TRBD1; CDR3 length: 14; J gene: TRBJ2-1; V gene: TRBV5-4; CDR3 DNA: TGTGCCAGCAGAAAAGGGACAGGGTACAATGAGCAGTTCTTC; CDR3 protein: CASRKGTGYNEQFF
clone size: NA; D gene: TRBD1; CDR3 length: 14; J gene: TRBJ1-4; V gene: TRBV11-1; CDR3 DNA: TGTGCCAGCAGCGCGGGACAGACTAATGAAAAACTGTTTTTT; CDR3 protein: CASSAGQTNEKLFF
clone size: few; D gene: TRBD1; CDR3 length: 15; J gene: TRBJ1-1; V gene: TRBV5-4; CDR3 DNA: TGTGCCAGCAGCTCGCTAGACAGGGGGGTTACTGAAGCTTTCTTT; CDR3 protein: CASSSLDRGVTEAFF
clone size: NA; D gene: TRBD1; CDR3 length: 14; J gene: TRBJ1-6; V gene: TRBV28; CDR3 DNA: TGTGCCAGCAGTCCGACAGGGGATCACTCACCCCTCCACTTT; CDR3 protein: CASSPTGDHSPLHF
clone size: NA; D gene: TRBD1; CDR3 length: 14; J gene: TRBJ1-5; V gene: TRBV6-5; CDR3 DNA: TGTGCCAGCAGTTGGGACAGAAGCAATCAGCCCCAGCATTTT; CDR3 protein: CASSWDRSNQPQHF
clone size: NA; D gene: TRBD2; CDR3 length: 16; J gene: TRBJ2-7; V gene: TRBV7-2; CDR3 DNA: TGTGCCAGCAGCTTGGTACCGGGACTAGCCTCGGACGAGCAGTACTTC; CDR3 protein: CASSLVPGLASDEQYF
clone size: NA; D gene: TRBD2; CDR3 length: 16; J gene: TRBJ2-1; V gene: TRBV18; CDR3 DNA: TGTGCCAGCTCACGAGTCCCTAGCGGGGGACTTGATGAGCAGTTCTTC; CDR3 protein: CASSRVPSGGLDEQFF
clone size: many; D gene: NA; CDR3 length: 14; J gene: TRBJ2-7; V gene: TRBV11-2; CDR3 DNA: TGTGCCAGCAGCTTCTCGGGGGGCACCTACGAGCAGTACTTC; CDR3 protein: CASSFSGGTYEQYF
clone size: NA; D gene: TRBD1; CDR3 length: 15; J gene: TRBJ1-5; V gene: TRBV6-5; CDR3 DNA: TGTGCCAGCAGTCGAAACCCAGGGGGCGCGCAGCCCCAGCATTTT; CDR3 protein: CASSRNPGGAQPQHF
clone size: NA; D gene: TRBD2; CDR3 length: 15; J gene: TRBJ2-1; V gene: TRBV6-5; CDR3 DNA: TGTGCCAGCTCCTACACCGGGCTAGCGGCTAATGAGCAGTTCTTC; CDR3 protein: CASSYTGLAANEQFF